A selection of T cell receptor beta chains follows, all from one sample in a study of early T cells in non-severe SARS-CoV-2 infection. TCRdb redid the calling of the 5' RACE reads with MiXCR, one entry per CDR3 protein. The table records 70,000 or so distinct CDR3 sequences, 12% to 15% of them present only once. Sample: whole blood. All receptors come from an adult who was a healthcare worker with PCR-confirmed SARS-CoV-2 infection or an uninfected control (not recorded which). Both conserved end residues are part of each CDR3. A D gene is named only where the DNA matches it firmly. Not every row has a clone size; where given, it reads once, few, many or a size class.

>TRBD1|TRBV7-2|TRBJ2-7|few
TGTGCCAGCAGCCCCCCCCCCGGGACAGGGCCCTACGAGCAGTACTTC
CASSPPPGTGPYEQYF
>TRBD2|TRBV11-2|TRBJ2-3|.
TGTGCCAGCAGCTTCCCTGGGACTAGCGGCACAGATACGCAGTATTTT
CASSFPGTSGTDTQYF
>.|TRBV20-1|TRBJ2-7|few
TGCAGTGCTAGAGTTGCCGGGACGCCGGTTTACGAGCAGTACTTC
CSARVAGTPVYEQYF
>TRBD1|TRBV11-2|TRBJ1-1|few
TGTGCCAGCAGCACAGGGGGGGGGCCGACTGAAGCTTTCTTT
CASSTGGGPTEAFF
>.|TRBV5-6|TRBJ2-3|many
TGTGCCAGCAGTCAGGACCCGGGGAGGCGGACAGATACGCAGTATTTT
CASSQDPGRRTDTQYF
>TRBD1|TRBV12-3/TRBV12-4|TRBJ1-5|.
TGTGCCAGCAGTCTCGGACAGGCTTATCAGCCCCAGCATTTT
CASSLGQAYQPQHF
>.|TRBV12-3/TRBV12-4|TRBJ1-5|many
TGTGCCAGCAGTTTAGGGGTGAGCAATCAGCCCCAGCATTTT
CASSLGVSNQPQHF
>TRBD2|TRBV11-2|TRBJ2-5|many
TGTGCCAGCAGCCCAGTAGCGGGGGCGGAGACCCAGTACTTC
CASSPVAGAETQYF
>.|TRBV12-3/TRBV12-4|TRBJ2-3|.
TGTGCCAGCAGTTTAGCTAGCGGCGGTTATACGCAGTATTTT
CASSLASGGYTQYF
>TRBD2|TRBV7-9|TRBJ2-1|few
TGTGCCAGCAGCTTAATAGCGGGGGTCTACAATGAGCAGTTCTTC
CASSLIAGVYNEQFF
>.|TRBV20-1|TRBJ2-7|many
TGCAGTGCTAGACCGCCGGACGGGTACGAGCAGTACTTC
CSARPPDGYEQYF
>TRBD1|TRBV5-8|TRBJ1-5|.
TGTGCCAGCAGCGGGGACAGGAATCAGCCCCAGCATTTT
CASSGDRNQPQHF
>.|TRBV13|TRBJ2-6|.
TGTGCCAGCAGCCCCAAGATCTCTGGGGCCAACGTCCTGACTTTC
CASSPKISGANVLTF
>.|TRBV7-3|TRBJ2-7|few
TGTGCCAGCAGCTCGTTTCCCTCCTACGAGCAGTACTTC
CASSSFPSYEQYF
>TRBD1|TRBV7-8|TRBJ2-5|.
TGTGCCAGCAGCTTAGAAGGGGGACAGGGCCCGACCGAGTCCCAGTACTTC
CASSLEGGQGPTESQYF
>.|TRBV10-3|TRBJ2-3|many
TGTGCCATCAATACTGAAGGGGATACGCAGTATTTT
CAINTEGDTQYF